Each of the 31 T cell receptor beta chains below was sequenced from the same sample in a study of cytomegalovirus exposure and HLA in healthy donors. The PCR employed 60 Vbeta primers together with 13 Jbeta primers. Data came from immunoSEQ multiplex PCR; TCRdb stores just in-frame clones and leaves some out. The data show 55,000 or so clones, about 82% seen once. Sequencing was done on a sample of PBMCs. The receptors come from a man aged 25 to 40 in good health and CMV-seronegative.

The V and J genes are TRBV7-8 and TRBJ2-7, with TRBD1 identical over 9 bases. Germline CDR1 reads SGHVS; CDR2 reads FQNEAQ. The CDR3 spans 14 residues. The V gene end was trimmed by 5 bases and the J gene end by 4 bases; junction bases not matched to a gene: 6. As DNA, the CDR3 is TGTGCCAGCAGCATTGGGGACAGGGTTTACGAGCAGTACTTC. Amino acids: CASSIGDRVYEQYF.

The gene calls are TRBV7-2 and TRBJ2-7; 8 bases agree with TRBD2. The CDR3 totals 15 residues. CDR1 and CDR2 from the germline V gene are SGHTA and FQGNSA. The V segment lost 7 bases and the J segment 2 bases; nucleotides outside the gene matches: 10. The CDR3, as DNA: TGTGCCAGCACCACATCTAGCGGGCTTACCTACGAGCAGTACTTC. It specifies CASTTSSGLTYEQYF.

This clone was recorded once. The CDR3 region has the DNA TGTGCCAGCAGCTTGGAAGGGGGCCCGCCCCAGCATTTT. This translates into CASSLEGGPPQHF. The rearrangement links TRBV5-4 to TRBJ1-5; 7 bases agree with TRBD1. The CDR3 sequence is 13 residues long. V gave up 0 bases and J gave up 9 bases; unmatched junction bases: 3. Per the germline V gene, CDR1 is SGHNT and CDR2 is YYREEE (reference sequence).

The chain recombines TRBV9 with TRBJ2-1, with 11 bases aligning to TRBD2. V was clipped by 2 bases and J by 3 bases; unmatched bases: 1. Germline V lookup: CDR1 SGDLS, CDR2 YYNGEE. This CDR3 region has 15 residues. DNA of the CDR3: TGTGCCAGCAGCGTGGGGACTAGCGGCTACAATGAGCAGTTCTTC. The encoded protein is CASSVGTSGYNEQFF.

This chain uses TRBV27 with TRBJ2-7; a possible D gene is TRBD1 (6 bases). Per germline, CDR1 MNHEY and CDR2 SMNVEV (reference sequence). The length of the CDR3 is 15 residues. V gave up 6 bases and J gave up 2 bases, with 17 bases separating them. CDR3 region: CASSRTARLAYEQYF. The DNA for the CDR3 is TGTGCCAGCAGCCGGACAGCGCGCTTGGCCTACGAGCAGTACTTC.

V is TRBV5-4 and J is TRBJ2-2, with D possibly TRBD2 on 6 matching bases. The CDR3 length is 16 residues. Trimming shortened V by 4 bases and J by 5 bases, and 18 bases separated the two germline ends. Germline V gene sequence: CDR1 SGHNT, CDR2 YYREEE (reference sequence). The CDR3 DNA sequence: TGTGCCAGCAGCCCAAATCCCGCCGGGGGAACCGGGGAGCTGTTTTTT. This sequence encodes CASSPNPAGGTGELFF.

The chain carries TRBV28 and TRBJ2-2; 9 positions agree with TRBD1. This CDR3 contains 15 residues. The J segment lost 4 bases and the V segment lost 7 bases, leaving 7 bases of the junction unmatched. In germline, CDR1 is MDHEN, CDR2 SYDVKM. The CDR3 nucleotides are TGTGCCAGCAAGGAGGGACAGGGATTCACCGGGGAGCTGTTTTTT. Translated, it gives CASKEGQGFTGELFF.

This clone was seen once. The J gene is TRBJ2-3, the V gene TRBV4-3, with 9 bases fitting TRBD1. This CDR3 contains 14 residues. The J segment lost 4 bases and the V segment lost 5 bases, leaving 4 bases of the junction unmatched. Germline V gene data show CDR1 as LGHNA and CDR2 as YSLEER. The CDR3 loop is CASSEGQGPDTQYF. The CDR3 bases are TGCGCCAGCAGCGAGGGACAGGGCCCAGATACGCAGTATTTT.

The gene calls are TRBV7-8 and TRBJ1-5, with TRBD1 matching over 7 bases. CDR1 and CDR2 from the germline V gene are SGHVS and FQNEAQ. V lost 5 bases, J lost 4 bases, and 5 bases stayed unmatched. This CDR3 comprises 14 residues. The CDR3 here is CASSLDRANQPQHF. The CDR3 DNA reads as TGTGCCAGCAGCCTAGACAGGGCGAATCAGCCCCAGCATTTT.

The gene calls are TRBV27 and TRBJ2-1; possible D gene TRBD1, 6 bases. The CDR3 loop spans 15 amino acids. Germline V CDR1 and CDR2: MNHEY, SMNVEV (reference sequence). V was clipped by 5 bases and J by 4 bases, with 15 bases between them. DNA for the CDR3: TGTGCCAGCAGTCGAAAAACAACAGGGTACAATGAGCAGTTCTTC. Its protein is CASSRKTTGYNEQFF.

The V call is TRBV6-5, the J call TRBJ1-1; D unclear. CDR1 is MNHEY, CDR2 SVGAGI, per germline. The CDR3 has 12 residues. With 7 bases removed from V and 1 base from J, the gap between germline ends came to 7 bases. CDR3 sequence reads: CASTGKNTEAFF. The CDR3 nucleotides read TGTGCCAGCACGGGGAAGAACACTGAAGCTTTCTTT.

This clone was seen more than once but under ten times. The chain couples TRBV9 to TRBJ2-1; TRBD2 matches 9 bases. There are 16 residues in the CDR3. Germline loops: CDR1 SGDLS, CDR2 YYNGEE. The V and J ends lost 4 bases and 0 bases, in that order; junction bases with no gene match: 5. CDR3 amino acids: CASSLTSGSSYNEQFF. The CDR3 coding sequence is TGTGCCAGCAGCTTGACTAGCGGTAGCTCCTACAATGAGCAGTTCTTC.

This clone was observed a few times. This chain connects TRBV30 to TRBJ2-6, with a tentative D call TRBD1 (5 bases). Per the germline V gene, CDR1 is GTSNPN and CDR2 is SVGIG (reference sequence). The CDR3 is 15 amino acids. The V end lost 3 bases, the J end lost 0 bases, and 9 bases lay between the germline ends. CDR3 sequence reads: CAWRGGHSGANVLTF. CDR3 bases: TGTGCCTGGAGGGGCGGACACTCTGGGGCCAACGTCCTGACTTTC.

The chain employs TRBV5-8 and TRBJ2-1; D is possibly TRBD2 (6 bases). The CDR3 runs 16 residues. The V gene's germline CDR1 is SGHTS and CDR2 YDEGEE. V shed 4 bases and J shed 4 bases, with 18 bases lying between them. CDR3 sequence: CASSHGGQTVYNEQFF. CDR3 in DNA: TGTGCCAGCAGCCACGGGGGTCAGACGGTGTACAATGAGCAGTTCTTC.

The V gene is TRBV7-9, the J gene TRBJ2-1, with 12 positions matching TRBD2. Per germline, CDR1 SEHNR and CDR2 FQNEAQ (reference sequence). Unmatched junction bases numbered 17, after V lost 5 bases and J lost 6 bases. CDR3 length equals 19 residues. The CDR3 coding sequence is TGTGCCAGCAGCCAGCGCCGATTATTACTAGCGGGGGGCCTCAATGAGCAGTTCTTC. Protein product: CASSQRRLLLAGGLNEQFF.

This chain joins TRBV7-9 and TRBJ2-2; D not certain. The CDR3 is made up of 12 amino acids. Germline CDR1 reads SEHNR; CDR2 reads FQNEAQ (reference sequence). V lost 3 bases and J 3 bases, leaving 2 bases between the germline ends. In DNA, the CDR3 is TGTGCCAGCAGCTTCGACACCGGGGAGCTGTTTTTT. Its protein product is CASSFDTGELFF. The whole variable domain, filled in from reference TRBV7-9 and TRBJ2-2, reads DTGVSQNPRHKITKRGQNVTFRCDPISEHNRLYWYRQTLGQGPEFLTYFQNEAQLEKSRLLSDRFSAERPKGSFSTLEIQRTEQGDSAMYLCASSFDTGELFFGEGSRLTVL.

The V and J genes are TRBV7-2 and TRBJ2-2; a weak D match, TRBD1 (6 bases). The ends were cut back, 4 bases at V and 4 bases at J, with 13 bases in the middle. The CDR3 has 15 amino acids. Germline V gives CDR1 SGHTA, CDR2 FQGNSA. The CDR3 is CASSYLGQSTGELFF. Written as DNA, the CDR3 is TGTGCCAGCAGCTACTTAGGACAGTCCACCGGGGAGCTGTTTTTT.

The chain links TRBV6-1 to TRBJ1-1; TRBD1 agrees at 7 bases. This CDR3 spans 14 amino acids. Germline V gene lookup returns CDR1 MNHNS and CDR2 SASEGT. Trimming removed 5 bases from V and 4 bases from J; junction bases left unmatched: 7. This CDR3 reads CASSPPTGITEAFF. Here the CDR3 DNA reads TGTGCCAGCAGTCCCCCGACAGGGATCACTGAAGCTTTCTTT.

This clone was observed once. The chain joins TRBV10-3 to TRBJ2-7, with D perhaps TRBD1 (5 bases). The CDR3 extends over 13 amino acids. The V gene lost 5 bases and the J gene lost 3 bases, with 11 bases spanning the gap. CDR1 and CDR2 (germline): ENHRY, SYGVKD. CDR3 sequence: CAISKDSFYEQYF. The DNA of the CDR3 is TGTGCCATCAGTAAAGACAGCTTCTACGAGCAGTACTTC.

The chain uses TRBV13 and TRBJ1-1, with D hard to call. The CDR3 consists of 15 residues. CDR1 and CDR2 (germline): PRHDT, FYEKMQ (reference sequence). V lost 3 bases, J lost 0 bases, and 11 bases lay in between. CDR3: CASSFQGSLNTEAFF. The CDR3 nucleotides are TGTGCCAGCAGCTTTCAAGGGAGCTTGAACACTGAAGCTTTCTTT.

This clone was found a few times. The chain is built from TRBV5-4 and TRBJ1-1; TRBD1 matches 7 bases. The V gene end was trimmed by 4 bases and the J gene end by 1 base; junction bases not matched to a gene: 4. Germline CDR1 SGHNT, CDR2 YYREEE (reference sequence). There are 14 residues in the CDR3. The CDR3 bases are TGTGCCAGCAGCAAGGGACAGTGGAACACTGAAGCTTTCTTT. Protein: CASSKGQWNTEAFF.

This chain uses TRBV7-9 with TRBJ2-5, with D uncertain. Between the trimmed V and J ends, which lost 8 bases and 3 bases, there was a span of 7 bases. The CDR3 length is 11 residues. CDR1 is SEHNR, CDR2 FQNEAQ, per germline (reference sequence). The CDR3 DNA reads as TGTGCCAGCTCACTAAAAGAGACCCAGTACTTC. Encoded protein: CASSLKETQYF.

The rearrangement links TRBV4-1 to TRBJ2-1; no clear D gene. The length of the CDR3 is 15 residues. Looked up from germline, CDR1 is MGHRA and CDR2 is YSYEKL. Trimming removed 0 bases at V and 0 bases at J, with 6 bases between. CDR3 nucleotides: TGCGCCAGCAGCCAAGAGTCCTTCTCCTACAATGAGCAGTTCTTC. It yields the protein CASSQESFSYNEQFF.

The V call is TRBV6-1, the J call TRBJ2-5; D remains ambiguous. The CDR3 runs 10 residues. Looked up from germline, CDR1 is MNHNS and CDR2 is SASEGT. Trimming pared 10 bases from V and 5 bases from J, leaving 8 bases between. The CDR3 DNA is TGTGCCATAATGGAGGAGACCCAGTACTTC. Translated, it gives CAIMEETQYF.

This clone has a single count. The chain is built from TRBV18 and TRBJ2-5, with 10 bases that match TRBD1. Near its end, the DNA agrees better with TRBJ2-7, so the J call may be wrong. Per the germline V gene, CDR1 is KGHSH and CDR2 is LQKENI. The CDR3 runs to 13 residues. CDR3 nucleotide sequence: TGTGCCACCCACGGGACAGGGGACTACGAGCAGTACTTC. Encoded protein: CATHGTGDYEQYF.

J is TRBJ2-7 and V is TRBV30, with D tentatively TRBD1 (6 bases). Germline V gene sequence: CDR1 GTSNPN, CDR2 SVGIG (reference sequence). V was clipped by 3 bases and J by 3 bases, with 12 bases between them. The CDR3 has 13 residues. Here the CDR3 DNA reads TGTGCCTGGAGCATGACAGGAATCTACGAGCAGTACTTC. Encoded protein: CAWSMTGIYEQYF.

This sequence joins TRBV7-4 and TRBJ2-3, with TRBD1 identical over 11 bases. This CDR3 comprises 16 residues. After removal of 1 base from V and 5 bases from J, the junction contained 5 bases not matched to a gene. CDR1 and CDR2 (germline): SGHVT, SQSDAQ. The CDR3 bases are TGTGCCAGCAGCTTAGTGGACAGGGGGCGTGTAGATACGCAGTATTTT. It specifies CASSLVDRGRVDTQYF.

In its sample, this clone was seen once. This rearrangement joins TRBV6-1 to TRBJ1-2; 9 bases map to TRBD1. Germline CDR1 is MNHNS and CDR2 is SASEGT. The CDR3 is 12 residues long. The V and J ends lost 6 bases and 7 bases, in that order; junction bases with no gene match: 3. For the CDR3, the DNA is TGTGCCAGCAGCACAGGGGGCTTTGGCTACACCTTC. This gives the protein CASSTGGFGYTF.

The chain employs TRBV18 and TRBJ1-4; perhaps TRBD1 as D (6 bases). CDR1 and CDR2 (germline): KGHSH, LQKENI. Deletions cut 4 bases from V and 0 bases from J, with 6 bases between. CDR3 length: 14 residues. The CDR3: CASSRTATNEKLFF. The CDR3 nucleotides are TGTGCCAGCTCACGGACAGCAACTAATGAAAAACTGTTTTTT.

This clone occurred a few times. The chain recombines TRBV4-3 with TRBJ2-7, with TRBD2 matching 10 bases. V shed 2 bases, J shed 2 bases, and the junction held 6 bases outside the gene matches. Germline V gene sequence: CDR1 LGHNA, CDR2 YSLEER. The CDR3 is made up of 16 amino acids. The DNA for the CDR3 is TGCGCCAGCAGCCAACCCGGACTAGCGGACCCCTACGAGCAGTACTTC. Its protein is CASSQPGLADPYEQYF.

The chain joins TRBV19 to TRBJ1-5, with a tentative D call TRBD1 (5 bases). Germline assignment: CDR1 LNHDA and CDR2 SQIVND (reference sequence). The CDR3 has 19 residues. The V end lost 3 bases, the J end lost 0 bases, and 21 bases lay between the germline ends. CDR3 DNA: TGTGCCAGTAGTATCGGGTGGGCAGGTTGGGGCCCTAGCAATCAGCCCCAGCATTTT. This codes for CASSIGWAGWGPSNQPQHF.